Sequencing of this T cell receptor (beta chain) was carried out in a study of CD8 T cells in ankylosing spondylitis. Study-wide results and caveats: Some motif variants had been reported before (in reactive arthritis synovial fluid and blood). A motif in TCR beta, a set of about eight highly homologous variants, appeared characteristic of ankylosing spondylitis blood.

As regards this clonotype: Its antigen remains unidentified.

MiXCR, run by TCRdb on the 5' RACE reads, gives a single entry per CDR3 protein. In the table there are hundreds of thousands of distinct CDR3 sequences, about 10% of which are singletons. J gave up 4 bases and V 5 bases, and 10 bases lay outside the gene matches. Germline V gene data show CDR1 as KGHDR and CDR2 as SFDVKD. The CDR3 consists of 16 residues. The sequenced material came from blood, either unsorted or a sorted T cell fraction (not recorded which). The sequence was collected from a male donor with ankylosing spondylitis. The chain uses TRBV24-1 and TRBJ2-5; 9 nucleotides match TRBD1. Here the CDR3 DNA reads TGTGCCACCAGTGGCCTTGGACAGGGGTCCAGAGAGACCCAGTACTTC. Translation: CATSGLGQGSRETQYF.